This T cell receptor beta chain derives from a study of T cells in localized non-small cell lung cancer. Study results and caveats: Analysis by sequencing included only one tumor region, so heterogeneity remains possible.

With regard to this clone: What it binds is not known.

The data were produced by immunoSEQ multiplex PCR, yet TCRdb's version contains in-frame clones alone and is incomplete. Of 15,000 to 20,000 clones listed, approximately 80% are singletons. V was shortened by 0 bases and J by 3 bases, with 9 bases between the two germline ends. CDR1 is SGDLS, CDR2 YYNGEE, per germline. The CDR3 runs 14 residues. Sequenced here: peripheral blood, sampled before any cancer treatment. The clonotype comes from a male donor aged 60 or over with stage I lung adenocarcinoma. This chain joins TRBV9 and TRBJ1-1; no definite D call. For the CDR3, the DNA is TGTGCCAGCAGCGTAGCACCTGAGGACACTGAAGCTTTCTTT. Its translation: CASSVAPEDTEAFF. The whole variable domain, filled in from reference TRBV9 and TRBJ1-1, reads DSGVTQTPKHLITATGQRVTLRCSPRSGDLSVYWYQQSLDQGLQFLIQYYNGEERAKGNILERFSAQQFPDLHSELNLSSLELGDSALYFCASSVAPEDTEAFFGQGTRLTVV.